The 25 T cell receptor beta chains below all came from one sample that was sequenced in a study of beta chain features in type 1 diabetes. Study outcomes and limitations: TCRB CDR3s were moderately but significantly shorter in Type 1 diabetes patients in all four CD4+ subsets.

Their specific antigens are unknown. The authors reverse transcribed all of the isolated RNA, so sequencing captured expressed TCRB transcripts. Sequencing used immunoSEQ multiplex PCR; TCRdb keeps in-frame clones, though not all of them. The data contain about 340,000 clones, 13% of them singletons. Input material: naive CD4+ T cells from blood. The receptors were sampled from a woman aged 18-35 years with type 1 diabetes.

This clone turned up a few times. The V call is TRBV7-3, the J call TRBJ2-7; D is possibly TRBD2 (5 bases). This CDR3 has 14 residues. Germline values: CDR1 SGHTA, CDR2 FQGTGA. V lost 4 bases and J 2 bases, leaving 12 bases between the germline ends. In nucleotides, the CDR3 is TGTGCCAGCAGCTCCAGCGGACTTCCCTACGAGCAGTACTTC. Translated, it gives CASSSSGLPYEQYF.

This rearrangement joins TRBV29-1 to TRBJ1-3, with D uncertain. This CDR3 comprises 12 residues. Germline lookup yields CDR1 SQVTM and CDR2 ANQGSEA. Trimming pared 3 bases from V and 8 bases from J, leaving 11 bases between. CDR3 nucleotides: TGCAGCGTTGAGTCACAGACGGACACCATATATTTT. Translating gives CSVESQTDTIYF.

Regarding this clone: Distinct nucleotide sequences in the sample also encode this CDR3. V usage is TRBV9 and J usage is TRBJ1-5, with D perhaps matching TRBD1 (5 bases). V was shortened by 1 base and J by 0 bases, with 8 bases between the two germline ends. The germline CDR1 and CDR2 sequences are SGDLS and YYNGEE. This CDR3 region has 15 residues. The CDR3 DNA follows: TGTGCCAGCAGCGTACAGGGATATAGCAATCAGCCCCAGCATTTT. As protein: CASSVQGYSNQPQHF. Drawing the rest from reference TRBV9 and TRBJ1-5, the complete variable domain is DSGVTQTPKHLITATGQRVTLRCSPRSGDLSVYWYQQSLDQGLQFLIQYYNGEERAKGNILERFSAQQFPDLHSELNLSSLELGDSALYFCASSVQGYSNQPQHFGDGTRLSIL.

CDR3 region: CALEGLALWDTQYF. The CDR3 DNA sequence: TGTGCCCTTGAGGGCCTAGCCCTGTGGGATACGCAGTATTTT. V is TRBV2 and J is TRBJ2-3; D perhaps matches TRBD2 (5 bases). Trimming removed 11 bases at V and 6 bases at J, with 21 bases between. CDR3 length: 14 residues. Per germline, CDR1 SNHLY and CDR2 FYNNEI.

A few counts support this clone. The CDR3 DNA reads TGTGCCAGCAGTTTTTATGACACCGAGTGGTTCTTC. It specifies CASSFYDTEWFF. V usage is TRBV27 and J usage is TRBJ2-1; D not resolved. V was clipped by 3 bases and J by 15 bases, with 15 bases between them. This CDR3 is 12 amino acids long. Germline loops: CDR1 MNHEY, CDR2 SMNVEV (reference sequence).

The chain links TRBV7-2 to TRBJ2-5, with TRBD1 matching 12 bases. The ends lost 5 bases at V and 5 bases at J; junction bases unmatched: 6. Germline V gene data show CDR1 as SGHTA and CDR2 as FQGNSA. The CDR3 has 15 amino acids. The CDR3 spells CASSPGQGAWETQYF. CDR3 DNA: TGTGCCAGCAGCCCGGGACAGGGGGCTTGGGAGACCCAGTACTTC.

The J gene is TRBJ2-2, the V gene TRBV29-1, with D possibly TRBD2 on 5 matching bases. Germline V CDR1 and CDR2: SQVTM, ANQGSEA. The CDR3 covers 15 residues. V shed 7 bases and J shed 1 base, with 16 bases lying between them. The DNA for the CDR3 is TGCAGCGCCCAAATGGGGAGTTGGAACACCGGGGAGCTGTTTTTT. Its protein is CSAQMGSWNTGELFF.

The chain employs TRBV28 and TRBJ1-2; D is undetermined. The CDR3 extends over 11 amino acids. V was pared by 1 base and J by 8 bases, with 5 bases between. Germline loops: CDR1 MDHEN, CDR2 SYDVKM. The CDR3, as DNA: TGTGCCAGCAGTTTATCGAGCGGCTACACCTTC. Its translation: CASSLSSGYTF.

A note on this clone: Other nucleotide sequences from this sample produce the same CDR3. This chain connects TRBV7-9 to TRBJ2-5, with D possibly matching TRBD1 (5 bases). CDR1 SEHNR and CDR2 FQNEAQ come from the germline V gene (reference sequence). V shed 0 bases and J shed 4 bases, with 6 bases lying between them. The CDR3 consists of 13 residues. Here the CDR3 reads CASSLARGETQYF. The DNA of the CDR3 is TGTGCCAGCAGCTTAGCTAGGGGAGAGACCCAGTACTTC.

The V and J genes are TRBV30 and TRBJ2-7; a weak D match, TRBD2 (6 bases). CDR1 is GTSNPN, CDR2 SVGIG, per germline (reference sequence). CDR3 size: 16 residues. Trimming cost V 0 bases and J 0 bases, with 15 bases left between them. CDR3 loop: CAWSVGKTRSSYEQYV. DNA of the CDR3: TGTGCCTGGAGTGTGGGGAAGACTAGGAGCTCCTACGAGCAGTACGTC.

This clone occurred many times. J is TRBJ2-1 and V is TRBV15; 8 positions match TRBD2. Germline V gene sequence: CDR1 LNHNV, CDR2 YYDKDF (reference sequence). Trimming cost V 1 base and J 6 bases; bases outside gene matches: 5. The CDR3 is 15 residues long. The CDR3 coding sequence is TGTGCCACCAGCAGAGTGGGACTAGAGACCAATGAGCAGTTCTTC. It translates to CATSRVGLETNEQFF.

This clone was counted a few times. The V and J genes are TRBV19 and TRBJ2-1; 11 nucleotides agree with TRBD2. The CDR3 extends over 15 amino acids. J lost 6 bases, V lost 3 bases, and 4 bases had no gene match. Germline CDR1 LNHDA, CDR2 SQIVND (reference sequence). The CDR3 loop is CASSILLAGVNEQFF. CDR3 DNA sequence: TGTGCCAGTAGTATCCTACTAGCGGGAGTCAATGAGCAGTTCTTC.

CDR3 nucleotide sequence: TGTGCCTGGAGAGTCAGCGGGGGGGATACGCAGTATTTT. This encodes CAWRVSGGDTQYF. This chain connects TRBV30 to TRBJ2-3; 9 positions agree with TRBD2. This CDR3 is 13 amino acids long. CDR1 is GTSNPN, CDR2 SVGIG, per germline (reference sequence). The V segment lost 3 bases and the J segment 6 bases; nucleotides outside the gene matches: 4.

V usage is TRBV19 and J usage is TRBJ1-1, with TRBD1 identical over 7 bases. The germline gives CDR1 LNHDA, CDR2 SQIVND (reference sequence). V trimming: 6 bases; J trimming: 5 bases; junction bases outside the gene matches: 12. This CDR3 has 15 residues. Here the CDR3 reads CASRTGWRGWTEAFF. Written as DNA, the CDR3 is TGTGCCAGTAGGACAGGGTGGAGAGGATGGACTGAAGCTTTCTTT.

This clone was counted a few times. This chain connects TRBV30 to TRBJ2-3; 8 bases agree with TRBD2. Germline values: CDR1 GTSNPN, CDR2 SVGIG (reference sequence). The junction had 6 bases not matched to a gene; V was cut back by 2 bases and J by 8 bases. The CDR3 extends over 13 amino acids. CDR3 protein: CAWSSGSGGTQYF. The CDR3, as DNA: TGTGCCTGGAGTAGCGGGAGTGGGGGTACGCAGTATTTT.

Comments on this clone: Distinct nucleotide sequences in the sample also encode this CDR3. The chain is built from TRBV29-1 and TRBJ1-1; no reliable D call. This CDR3 contains 13 residues. V was pared by 4 bases and J by 0 bases, with 9 bases between. Per germline, CDR1 SQVTM and CDR2 ANQGSEA. The CDR3 region has the DNA TGCAGCGTTGTCCGCGGCATGAACACTGAAGCTTTCTTT. This codes for CSVVRGMNTEAFF.

The chain is built from TRBV28 and TRBJ2-5, with 7 positions matching TRBD2. Germline assignment: CDR1 MDHEN and CDR2 SYDVKM. With V trimmed by 0 bases and J by 2 bases, 6 bases remained unmatched. The CDR3 has 16 residues. CDR3 loop: CASSLWVGGGQETQYF. CDR3 DNA: TGTGCCAGCAGTTTATGGGTCGGCGGGGGACAAGAGACCCAGTACTTC.

This clone was counted between two and nine times. The CDR3 coding sequence is TGCAGCGTTGAATTATGGAGAGGACTAGCGGGCACAGATACGCAGTATTTT. Translated: CSVELWRGLAGTDTQYF. The genes are TRBV29-1 and TRBJ2-3; 10 positions agree with TRBD2. Germline V CDR1 and CDR2: SQVTM, ANQGSEA. The CDR3 is made up of 17 amino acids. V was clipped by 2 bases and J by 1 base; unmatched bases: 9.

The sample holds a few counts of this clone. The rearrangement uses TRBV30 and TRBJ1-5, with a possible D match to TRBD1 (5 bases). The V end was cut by 2 bases, the J end by 5 bases, with 10 bases between. The CDR3 sequence is 13 residues long. Germline assignment: CDR1 GTSNPN and CDR2 SVGIG (reference sequence). The CDR3 nucleotides read TGTGCCTGGAGTAGGGCAGGGTATCAGCCCCAGCATTTT. As protein: CAWSRAGYQPQHF.

The chain couples TRBV5-1 to TRBJ2-1; TRBD2 aligns across 11 bases. J gave up 6 bases and V 4 bases, and 9 bases lay outside the gene matches. The CDR3 contains 16 residues. Germline CDR1 and CDR2: SGHRS and YFSETQ. This chain's CDR3 is CASSAYSGRAANEQFF. DNA for the CDR3: TGCGCCAGCAGCGCTTATAGCGGGAGGGCCGCCAATGAGCAGTTCTTC.

V and J are TRBV4-3 and TRBJ2-7; no clear D. Between the trimmed V and J ends, which lost 2 bases and 3 bases, there was a span of 17 bases. Germline lookup yields CDR1 LGHNA and CDR2 YSLEER. The CDR3 loop spans 16 amino acids. The CDR3 nucleotides are TGCGCCAGCAGCCAACCTACCGGTCTTCCCCACTACGAGCAGTACGTC. Translation: CASSQPTGLPHYEQYV.

The V gene is TRBV6-5, the J gene TRBJ1-4; 10 bases align to TRBD1. Germline V gene lookup returns CDR1 MNHEY and CDR2 SVGAGI. V dropped 4 bases and J dropped 10; count of bases not matched to a gene: 6. The CDR3 contains 14 residues. Written as DNA, the CDR3 is TGTGCCAGCAGTTTCGGGACAGGGGAAGCAAAACTGTTTTTT. Encoded protein: CASSFGTGEAKLFF.

This clone was picked up a small number of times. The chain recombines TRBV7-9 with TRBJ2-3; D not resolved. This CDR3 is 16 amino acids long. Trimming shortened V by 4 bases and J by 0 bases, and 14 bases separated the two germline ends. Germline V gives CDR1 SEHNR, CDR2 FQNEAQ (reference sequence). The CDR3: CASSSPRGTSTDTQYF. Here the CDR3 DNA reads TGTGCCAGCAGCTCTCCTCGAGGTACTAGCACAGATACGCAGTATTTT.

The J gene is TRBJ1-2, the V gene TRBV18, with 8 bases fitting TRBD1. V gave up 5 bases and J gave up 7 bases; unmatched junction bases: 6. Germline CDR1 KGHSH, CDR2 LQKENI. This CDR3 has 13 amino acids. CDR3 nucleotides: TGTGCCAGCTCAGCCAGGGGGCTTAGTGGCTACACCTTC. This gives the protein CASSARGLSGYTF.

This clone was observed a handful of times. This chain connects TRBV11-3 to TRBJ2-5, with 12 bases matching TRBD2. V shed 4 bases and J 2 bases; nucleotides not matched to a gene: 2. Germline CDR1 is SGHNT and CDR2 is YENEEA. This CDR3 is 15 amino acids long. CDR3 loop: CASSSGLAGQETQYF. In DNA form, the CDR3 reads TGTGCCAGCAGCTCCGGACTAGCGGGGCAAGAGACCCAGTACTTC.